This T cell receptor (beta chain) was obtained from a study of shared clonotypes between healthy human individuals. Germline V gives CDR1 SGHDT, CDR2 YYEEEE. J gave up 2 bases and V 4 bases, and 6 bases lay outside the gene matches. The CDR3 totals 15 residues. Sequencing used immunoSEQ multiplex PCR; TCRdb keeps in-frame clones, though not all of them. The data show 2 million to 2.5 million clones, about 94% seen once. The chain uses TRBV5-6 and TRBJ1-2; 9 positions agree with TRBD1. The sample was naive CD4+ T cells sorted from blood. As for subset: CD45RA+ positively selected. The TCR sequence derives from a man aged 18 to 30 in good health. The CDR3 DNA sequence: TGTGCCAGCAGCAACGACAGGGGGGGAAACTATGGCTACACCTTC. It is translated as CASSNDRGGNYGYTF.